Included here is one T cell receptor (beta chain) sequence, with context. Its target is not known. The sample originates from a study of molecular identifiers for immune sequencing clone quantification. Across the study: The replicates split RNA from roughly 20,000 or 100,000 naive CD8 cells five ways and sequenced four.

Whole-study results and caveats: Over 98% of effector molecules, yet under 1% of naive-cell molecules, were held by clones above 20 RNA copies.

With 10%, 30% or 50% of RNA, about 20,000 to 1,100,000 naive CD8 T cells were sequenced. With listed TCR primers and previously described methods, bulk TCR libraries were prepared. TCRdb fed the PCR reads into MiXCR, producing one record per CDR3 protein. The sample includes about 510,000 distinct CDR3 sequences, around 25% of them seen just once. Between the trimmed V and J ends, which lost 0 bases and 5 bases, there was a span of 13 bases. The germline V gene encodes CDR1 GTSNPN and CDR2 SVGIG (reference sequence). The CDR3 has 14 amino acids. What was sequenced was naive CD8+ T cells from blood, with Jurkat cell RNA spiked in. The subset here: FACS-sorted CD8+CD4-CCR7+CD45RA+ naive T cells. This sequence originates from a human donor in good health. Some libraries in this study had Jurkat cell RNA spiked in. This chain joins TRBV30 and TRBJ1-1; no firm D call. CDR3 coding DNA: TGTGCCTGGAGTGTACATGAGGGAGGGACTGAAGCTTTCTTT. Its translation is CAWSVHEGGTEAFF.